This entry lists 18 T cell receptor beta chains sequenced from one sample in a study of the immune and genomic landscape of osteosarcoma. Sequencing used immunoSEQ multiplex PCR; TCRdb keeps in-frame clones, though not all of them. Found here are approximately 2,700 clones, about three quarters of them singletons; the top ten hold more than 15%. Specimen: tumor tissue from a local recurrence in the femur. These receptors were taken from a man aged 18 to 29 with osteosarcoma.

CDR3 coding DNA: TGTGCCAGCAGCCGCAAATTCAATTCACCCCTCCACTTT. This sequence encodes CASSRKFNSPLHF. V usage is TRBV5-6 and J usage is TRBJ1-6, with D unresolved. Deletions cut 4 bases from V and 7 bases from J, with 9 bases between. The CDR3 runs to 13 residues. From germline, CDR1 is SGHDT and CDR2 YYEEEE.

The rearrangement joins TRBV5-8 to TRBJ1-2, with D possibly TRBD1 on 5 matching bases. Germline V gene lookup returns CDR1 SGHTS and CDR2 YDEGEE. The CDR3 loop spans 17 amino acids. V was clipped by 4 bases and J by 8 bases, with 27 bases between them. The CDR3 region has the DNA TGTGCCAGCAGCCCCCGTGTTGCGGGGGGGTCGGACCGGGGCTACACCTTC. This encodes CASSPRVAGGSDRGYTF.

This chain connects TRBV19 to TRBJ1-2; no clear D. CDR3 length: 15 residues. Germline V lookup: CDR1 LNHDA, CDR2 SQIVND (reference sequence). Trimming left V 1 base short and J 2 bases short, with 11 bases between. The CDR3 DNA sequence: TGTGCCAGTAGTATAGCCGGCGGAGTGAACTATGGCTACACCTTC. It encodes CASSIAGGVNYGYTF.

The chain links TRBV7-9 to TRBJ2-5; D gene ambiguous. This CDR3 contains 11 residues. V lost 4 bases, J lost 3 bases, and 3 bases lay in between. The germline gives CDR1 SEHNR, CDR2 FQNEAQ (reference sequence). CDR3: CASSSEETQYF. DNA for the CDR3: TGTGCCAGCAGCTCAGAAGAGACCCAGTACTTC. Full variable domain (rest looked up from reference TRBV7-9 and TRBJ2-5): DTGVSQNPRHKITKRGQNVTFRCDPISEHNRLYWYRQTLGQGPEFLTYFQNEAQLEKSRLLSDRFSAERPKGSFSTLEIQRTEQGDSAMYLCASSSEETQYFGPGTRLLVL.

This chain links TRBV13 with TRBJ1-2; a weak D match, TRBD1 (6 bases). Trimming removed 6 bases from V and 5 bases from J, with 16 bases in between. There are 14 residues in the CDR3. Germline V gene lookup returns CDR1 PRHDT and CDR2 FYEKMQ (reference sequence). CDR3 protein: CASSLNRAGYGYTF. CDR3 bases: TGTGCCAGCAGTTTAAACAGGGCGGGGTATGGCTACACCTTC.

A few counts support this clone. CDR3 sequence: CASSLTSAHEQYF. The CDR3 DNA is TGTGCCAGCAGCTTGACTAGCGCCCACGAGCAGTACTTC. The chain employs TRBV5-6 and TRBJ2-7; TRBD2 matches at 7 bases. The V gene's germline CDR1 is SGHDT and CDR2 YYEEEE. Unmatched junction bases numbered 3, after V lost 1 base and J lost 5 bases. CDR3 length equals 13 residues.

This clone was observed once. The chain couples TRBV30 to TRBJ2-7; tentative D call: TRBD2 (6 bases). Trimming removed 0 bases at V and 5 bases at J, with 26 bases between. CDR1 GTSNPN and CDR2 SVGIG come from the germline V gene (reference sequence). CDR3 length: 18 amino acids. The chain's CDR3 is CAWSVYPPFAQWGDEQYF. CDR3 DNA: TGTGCCTGGAGTGTATATCCCCCATTCGCGCAGTGGGGGGACGAGCAGTACTTC.

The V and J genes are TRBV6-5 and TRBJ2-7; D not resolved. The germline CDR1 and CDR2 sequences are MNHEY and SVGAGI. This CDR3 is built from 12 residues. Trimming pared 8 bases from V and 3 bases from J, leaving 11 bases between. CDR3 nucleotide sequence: TGTGCCAGCTCACCGGATCTCTACGAGCAGTACTTC. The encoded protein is CASSPDLYEQYF.

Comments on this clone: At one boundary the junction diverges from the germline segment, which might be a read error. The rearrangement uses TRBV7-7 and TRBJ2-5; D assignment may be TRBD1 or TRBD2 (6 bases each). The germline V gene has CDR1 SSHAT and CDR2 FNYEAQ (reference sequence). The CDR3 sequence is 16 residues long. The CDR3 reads CASSLVGGLGQETQYF. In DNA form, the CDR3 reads TGTGCTAGCAGCTTAGTGGGGGGCCTTGGCCAAGAGACCCAGTACTTC.

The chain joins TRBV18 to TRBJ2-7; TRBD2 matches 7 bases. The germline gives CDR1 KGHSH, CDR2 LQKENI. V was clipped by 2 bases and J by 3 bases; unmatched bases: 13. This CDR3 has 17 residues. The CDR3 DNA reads TGTGCCAGCTCACCATCAGCGGGACCATCATCCCGCTACGAGCAGTACTTC. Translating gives CASSPSAGPSSRYEQYF. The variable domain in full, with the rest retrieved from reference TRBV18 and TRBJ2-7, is NAGVMQNPRHLVRRRGQEARLRCSPMKGHSHVYWYRQLPEEGLKFMVYLQKENIIDESGMPKERFSAEFPKEGPSILRIQQVVRGDSAAYFCASSPSAGPSSRYEQYFGPGTRLTVT.

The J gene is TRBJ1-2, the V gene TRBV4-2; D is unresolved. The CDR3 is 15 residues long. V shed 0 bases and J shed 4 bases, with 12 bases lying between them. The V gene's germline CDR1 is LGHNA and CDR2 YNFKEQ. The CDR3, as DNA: TGTGCCAGCAGCCAAGAAAACGGCGGGGTCTATGGCTACACCTTC. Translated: CASSQENGGVYGYTF.

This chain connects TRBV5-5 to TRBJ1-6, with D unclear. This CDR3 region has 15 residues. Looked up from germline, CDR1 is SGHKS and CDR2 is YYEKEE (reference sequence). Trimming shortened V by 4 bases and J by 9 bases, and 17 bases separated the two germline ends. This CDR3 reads CASSGRDVVLSPLHF. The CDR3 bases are TGTGCCAGCAGCGGTCGGGATGTAGTCCTTTCACCCCTCCACTTT. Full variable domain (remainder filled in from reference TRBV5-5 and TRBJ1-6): DAGVTQSPTHLIKTRGQQVTLRCSPISGHKSVSWYQQVLGQGPQFIFQYYEKEERGRGNFPDRFSARQFPNYSSELNVNALLLGDSALYLCASSGRDVVLSPLHFGNGTRLTVT.

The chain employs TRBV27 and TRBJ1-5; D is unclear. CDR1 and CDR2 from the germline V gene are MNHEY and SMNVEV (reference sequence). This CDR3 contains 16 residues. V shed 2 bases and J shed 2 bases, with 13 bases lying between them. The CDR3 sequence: CASSLVRAGGNQPQHF. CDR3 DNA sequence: TGTGCCAGCAGTTTAGTACGGGCCGGGGGCAATCAGCCCCAGCATTTT.

The CDR3 DNA sequence: TGTGCCAGCAGTAATAAAGTGGCGACTGAAGCTTTCTTT. Amino acids: CASSNKVATEAFF. The chain carries TRBV6-5 and TRBJ1-1; no firm D call. Germline CDR1 reads MNHEY; CDR2 reads SVGAGI. V was shortened by 5 bases and J by 5 bases, with 12 bases between the two germline ends. This CDR3 spans 13 amino acids.

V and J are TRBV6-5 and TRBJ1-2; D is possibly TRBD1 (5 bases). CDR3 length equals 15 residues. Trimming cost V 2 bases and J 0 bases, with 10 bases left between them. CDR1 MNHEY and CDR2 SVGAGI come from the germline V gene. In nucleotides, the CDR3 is TGTGCCAGCAGTTACCGGGGGTCAGCTAACTATGGCTACACCTTC. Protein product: CASSYRGSANYGYTF.

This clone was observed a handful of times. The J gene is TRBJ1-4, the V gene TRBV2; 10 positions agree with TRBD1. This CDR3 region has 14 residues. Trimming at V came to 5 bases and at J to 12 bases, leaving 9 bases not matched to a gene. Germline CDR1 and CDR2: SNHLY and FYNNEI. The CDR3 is CASSRDRGVGELFF. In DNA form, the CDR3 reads TGTGCCAGCAGTCGGGACAGGGGAGTGGGGGAACTGTTTTTT.

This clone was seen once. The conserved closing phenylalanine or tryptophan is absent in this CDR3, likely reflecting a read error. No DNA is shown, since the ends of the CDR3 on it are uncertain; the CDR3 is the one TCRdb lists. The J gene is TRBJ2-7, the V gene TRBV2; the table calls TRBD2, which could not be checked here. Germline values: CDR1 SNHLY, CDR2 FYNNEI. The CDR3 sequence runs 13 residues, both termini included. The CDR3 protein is CASSVFSGLSMII.

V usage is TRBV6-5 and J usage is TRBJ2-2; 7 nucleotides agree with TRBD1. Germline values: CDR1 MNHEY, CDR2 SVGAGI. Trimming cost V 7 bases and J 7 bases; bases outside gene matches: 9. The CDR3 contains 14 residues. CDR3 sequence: CASTPRTGDGELFF. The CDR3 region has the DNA TGTGCCAGCACCCCCAGGACAGGTGACGGGGAGCTGTTTTTT.